Following are 30 T cell receptor beta chains from one sample sequenced in a study of OX40 agonist ivuxolimab in advanced cancers. This table comes from immunoSEQ multiplex PCR, and its TCRdb copy is limited to in-frame clones, with some not included. This table has fewer than 30,000 clones, around 84% appearing once. Sequenced material: CD4+ or CD8+ T cells sorted from blood, taken in a trial of the OX40 agonist ivuxolimab. The source of these receptors is an adult with an advanced solid tumor such as melanoma, head and neck, liver or kidney cancer.

The V call is TRBV5-4, the J call TRBJ1-3; D perhaps matches TRBD1 (5 bases). Germline CDR1 and CDR2: SGHNT and YYREEE (reference sequence). Between the trimmed V and J ends, which lost 9 bases and 0 bases, there was a span of 13 bases. This CDR3 contains 14 residues. In DNA, the CDR3 is TGTGCCACCCAAGAGGGGAGCTCTGGAAACACCATATATTTT. Residues: CATQEGSSGNTIYF.

The count of this clone is one. The chain carries TRBV7-8 and TRBJ2-3; D call uncertain. The CDR3 sequence is 15 residues long. Germline V gene data show CDR1 as SGHVS and CDR2 as FQNEAQ. The V end lost 7 bases, the J end lost 4 bases, and 18 bases lay between the germline ends. CDR3 nucleotide sequence: TGTGCCAGCACCCCGGCCCCCAGCGTCGCAGATACGCAGTATTTT. Its translation: CASTPAPSVADTQYF.

J is TRBJ2-7 and V is TRBV5-4; TRBD1 matches 10 bases. The V segment lost 0 bases and the J segment 5 bases; nucleotides outside the gene matches: 8. Germline-derived CDR1 and CDR2 are SGHNT and YYREEE (reference sequence). The CDR3 length is 16 residues. CDR3 region: CASSLGPGQGNHEQYF. The CDR3 coding sequence is TGTGCCAGCAGCTTGGGGCCGGGACAGGGGAATCACGAGCAGTACTTC. Full variable domain (outside the CDR3, taken from reference TRBV5-4 and TRBJ2-7): ETGVTQSPTHLIKTRGQQVTLRCSSQSGHNTVSWYQQALGQGPQFIFQYYREEENGRGNFPPRFSGLQFPNYSSELNVNALELDDSALYLCASSLGPGQGNHEQYFGPGTRLTVT.

This chain links TRBV9 with TRBJ1-2, with a tentative D call TRBD1 (6 bases). The CDR3 contains 17 residues. V was pared by 3 bases and J by 0 bases, with 18 bases between. The V gene's germline CDR1 is SGDLS and CDR2 YYNGEE. Here the CDR3 DNA reads TGTGCCAGCAGCGGACTCCGAGGGGGTGGTTCTAACTATGGCTACACCTTC. This gives the protein CASSGLRGGGSNYGYTF.

The chain is built from TRBV28 and TRBJ1-2, with D unclear. V was trimmed by 6 bases and J by 4 bases, leaving 15 bases between them. CDR3 size: 14 residues. CDR1 is MDHEN and CDR2 is SYDVKM in the germline V gene. The CDR3 reads CASRADGLLYGYTF. CDR3 sequence (DNA): TGTGCCAGCAGAGCGGACGGACTCCTCTATGGCTACACCTTC.

The chain recombines TRBV10-3 with TRBJ2-3, with TRBD2 matching 12 bases. Trimming cost V 8 bases and J 0 bases; bases outside gene matches: 3. The germline V gene encodes CDR1 ENHRY and CDR2 SYGVKD. The length of the CDR3 is 15 residues. The CDR3 loop is CAISSGRASTDTQYF. CDR3 sequence (DNA): TGTGCCATCTCTAGCGGGAGGGCTAGCACAGATACGCAGTATTTT.

The chain couples TRBV7-6 to TRBJ2-7; TRBD1 aligns across 7 bases. CDR1 is SGHVS and CDR2 is FNYEAQ in the germline V gene. The CDR3 totals 15 residues. After removal of 1 base from V and 2 bases from J, the junction contained 5 bases not matched to a gene. This CDR3 reads CASSLGQGLTYEQYF. CDR3 sequence (DNA): TGTGCCAGCAGCTTAGGACAGGGTTTGACCTACGAGCAGTACTTC.

The chain recombines TRBV6-5 with TRBJ2-7, with D possibly TRBD2 on 7 matching bases. V was shortened by 11 bases and J by 2 bases, with 13 bases between the two germline ends. In germline, CDR1 is MNHEY, CDR2 SVGAGI. The CDR3 runs to 12 residues. The CDR3 sequence: CAAGAGAYEQYF. Here the CDR3 DNA reads TGTGCCGCAGGGGCGGGAGCCTACGAGCAGTACTTC.

The V and J genes are TRBV7-2 and TRBJ2-3, with D unresolved. V was cut by 4 bases and J by 1 base, with 9 bases left in between. CDR3 length: 14 residues. The germline V gene has CDR1 SGHTA and CDR2 FQGNSA. CDR3 sequence: CTSSSPVGTDTQYF. The CDR3 DNA is TGTACCAGCAGCTCGCCGGTAGGCACAGATACGCAGTATTTT.

The chain's CDR3 is CASSSNVNTEAFF. The CDR3 coding sequence is TGTGCCAGCAGCTCAAACGTGAACACTGAAGCTTTCTTT. J is TRBJ1-1 and V is TRBV7-3; D is ambiguous. Trimming removed 4 bases at V and 0 bases at J, with 6 bases between. Germline loops: CDR1 SGHTA, CDR2 FQGTGA. The CDR3 is made up of 13 amino acids.

The V gene is TRBV10-2, the J gene TRBJ2-3; D ambiguous. Germline-derived CDR1 and CDR2 are WSHSY and SAAADI. Trimming stripped 0 bases from V and 2 bases from J, with 12 bases between. The CDR3 runs to 16 residues. The CDR3 DNA reads as TGCGCCAGCAGTGAGTCGACGGCGGCGGTCACAGATACGCAGTATTTT. This translates into CASSESTAAVTDTQYF.

J is TRBJ1-2 and V is TRBV6-5; TRBD1 might be the D (5 bases). The germline V gene encodes CDR1 MNHEY and CDR2 SVGAGI. CDR3 length: 14 amino acids. V lost 4 bases, J lost 2 bases, and 11 bases lay in between. In DNA, the CDR3 is TGTGCCAGCAGTTTAGGGGTCCCGAACTATGGCTACACCTTC. This gives the protein CASSLGVPNYGYTF.

This clone was recorded a few times. The V gene is TRBV2, the J gene TRBJ2-4; D is perhaps TRBD1 (6 bases). Germline CDR1 and CDR2: SNHLY and FYNNEI. V was trimmed by 7 bases and J by 6 bases, leaving 25 bases between them. The CDR3 covers 17 residues. The CDR3 region has the DNA TGTGCCAGCAATCTAAGGGGGTGGTACAGTTTGGGAAACATTCAGTACTTC. Amino acids: CASNLRGWYSLGNIQYF. Combining the CDR3 with reference TRBV2 and TRBJ2-4 gives the whole variable domain EPEVTQTPSHQVTQMGQEVILRCVPISNHLYFYWYRQILGQKVEFLVSFYNNEISEKSEIFDDQFSVERPDGSNFTLKIRSTKLEDSAMYFCASNLRGWYSLGNIQYFGAGTRLSVL.

The chain uses TRBV28 and TRBJ1-1; a possible D gene is TRBD1 (5 bases). Trimming cost V 6 bases and J 6 bases, with 17 bases left between them. The CDR3 has 14 amino acids. The germline V gene encodes CDR1 MDHEN and CDR2 SYDVKM. This CDR3 reads CASRPDILGAEAFF. The DNA for the CDR3 is TGTGCCAGCAGACCGGACATACTCGGGGCTGAAGCTTTCTTT. Full variable domain (rest looked up from reference TRBV28 and TRBJ1-1): DVKVTQSSRYLVKRTGEKVFLECVQDMDHENMFWYRQDPGLGLRLIYFSYDVKMKEKGDIPEGYSVSREKKERFSLILESASTNQTSMYLCASRPDILGAEAFFGQGTRLTVV.

The chain recombines TRBV5-1 with TRBJ2-1; 9 positions agree with TRBD2. CDR3 length: 17 amino acids. Germline lookup yields CDR1 SGHRS and CDR2 YFSETQ. The V segment lost 2 bases and the J segment 2 bases; nucleotides outside the gene matches: 8. CDR3 residues: CASSFLGSGGTYNEQFF. The CDR3 DNA sequence: TGCGCCAGCAGCTTCCTAGGGAGCGGGGGGACCTACAATGAGCAGTTCTTC.

The genes are TRBV19 and TRBJ1-1; D is undetermined. The CDR3 has 14 residues. V lost 5 bases to trimming and J lost 4 bases, with 14 bases between them. Germline assignment: CDR1 LNHDA and CDR2 SQIVND (reference sequence). The DNA for the CDR3 is TGTGCCAGTAGTCCCCCGGTAGGCGGCACTGAAGCTTTCTTT. Residues: CASSPPVGGTEAFF.

V and J are TRBV28 and TRBJ1-2; 12 positions match TRBD1. The CDR3 has 15 amino acids. Unmatched junction bases numbered 6, after V lost 7 bases and J lost 3 bases. Germline loops: CDR1 MDHEN, CDR2 SYDVKM. The CDR3 DNA reads TGTGCCAGCACCGGGACAGGGGGCGCGGACTATGGCTACACCTTC. This codes for CASTGTGGADYGYTF.

V usage is TRBV14 and J usage is TRBJ1-4; D call uncertain. V lost 1 base and J lost 13, with 7 bases in between. The CDR3 is 11 residues long. CDR1 is SGHDN, CDR2 FVKESK, per germline. The CDR3 is CASSQGGSLFF. The CDR3 nucleotides are TGTGCCAGCAGCCAAGGGGGTTCACTGTTTTTT.

The chain carries TRBV11-3 and TRBJ2-7; no reliable D call. V lost 5 bases and J 4 bases, leaving 9 bases between the germline ends. Germline CDR1 SGHNT, CDR2 YENEEA. The CDR3 length is 12 residues. The CDR3 nucleotides are TGTGCCAGCAGCCCCGTCCCGTACGAGCAGTACTTC. Translating it yields CASSPVPYEQYF.

The chain combines TRBV28 with TRBJ1-1, with D hard to call. The V gene's germline CDR1 is MDHEN and CDR2 SYDVKM. V gave up 5 bases and J gave up 8 bases, with 9 bases separating them. The CDR3 totals 11 residues. In DNA form, the CDR3 reads TGTGCCAGCAGTCCCTTGAGGGAAGCTTTCTTT. It yields the protein CASSPLREAFF.

This clone was detected only once. The chain has TRBV15 and TRBJ1-1; D gene unclear. The CDR3 loop spans 13 amino acids. Germline values: CDR1 LNHNV, CDR2 YYDKDF (reference sequence). V shed 1 base and J shed 8 bases, with 11 bases lying between them. The CDR3 DNA reads TGTGCCACCAGCAGAGTGTGGGGAGACGAAGCTTTCTTT. It encodes CATSRVWGDEAFF. The variable domain in full, with the rest retrieved from reference TRBV15 and TRBJ1-1, is DAMVIQNPRYQVTQFGKPVTLSCSQTLNHNVMYWYQQKSSQAPKLLFHYYDKDFNNEADTPDNFQSRRPNTSFCFLDIRSPGLGDTAMYLCATSRVWGDEAFFGQGTRLTVV.

The chain joins TRBV28 to TRBJ2-7, with D tentatively TRBD2 (7 bases). CDR3 length: 16 residues. CDR1 and CDR2 (germline): MDHEN, SYDVKM. The V and J ends lost 6 bases and 1 base respectively, with 19 bases between them. CDR3 DNA sequence: TGTGCCAGCAGGGGGGGGCCAGCCCCAACATCCTACGAGCAGTACTTC. This gives the protein CASRGGPAPTSYEQYF. The full variable domain, completed using reference TRBV28 and TRBJ2-7, is DVKVTQSSRYLVKRTGEKVFLECVQDMDHENMFWYRQDPGLGLRLIYFSYDVKMKEKGDIPEGYSVSREKKERFSLILESASTNQTSMYLCASRGGPAPTSYEQYFGPGTRLTVT.

This clone has a handful of counts. The rearrangement uses TRBV27 and TRBJ2-5; D is undetermined. This CDR3 spans 15 amino acids. Deletions cut 1 base from V and 5 bases from J, with 14 bases between. Looked up from germline, CDR1 is MNHEY and CDR2 is SMNVEV (reference sequence). The chain's CDR3 is CASSLLGSREETQYF. CDR3 sequence (DNA): TGTGCCAGCAGTTTATTGGGATCTCGAGAGGAGACCCAGTACTTC.

Only one count was recorded for this clone. The chain combines TRBV7-9 with TRBJ1-1; 9 nucleotides line up with TRBD1. V lost 5 bases to trimming and J lost 1 base; unmatched junction nucleotides: 8. Germline V gene data show CDR1 as SEHNR and CDR2 as FQNEAQ (reference sequence). The CDR3 length is 16 residues. The CDR3: CASSRPSTGGNTEAFF. For the CDR3, the DNA is TGTGCCAGCAGCCGTCCCTCGACAGGGGGGAACACTGAAGCTTTCTTT.

This chain uses TRBV2 with TRBJ2-2; D could derive from TRBD1 or TRBD2 (6 bases each). Germline CDR1 and CDR2: SNHLY and FYNNEI. The CDR3 sequence is 16 residues long. V shed 7 bases and J shed 0 bases, with 15 bases lying between them. The CDR3 DNA follows: TGTGCCAGCAACCGCCGAGGGGGGACGAACACCGGGGAGCTGTTTTTT. Amino acid sequence: CASNRRGGTNTGELFF.

The chain employs TRBV4-1 and TRBJ1-4; the D gene is possibly TRBD1 (5 bases). V was shortened by 3 bases and J by 5 bases, with 10 bases between the two germline ends. This CDR3 is built from 14 residues. Germline CDR1 is MGHRA and CDR2 is YSYEKL. The CDR3 DNA reads TGCGCCAGCAGCCAGGGCAGGGAAAATGAAAAACTGTTTTTT. This translates into CASSQGRENEKLFF.

The rearrangement joins TRBV6-1 to TRBJ2-5, with 8 bases aligning to TRBD2. This CDR3 has 16 amino acids. The trim removed 3 bases at V and 0 bases at J, leaving 6 bases unmatched. From germline, CDR1 is MNHNS and CDR2 SASEGT. The CDR3 loop is CASSDWNSGDQETQYF. For the CDR3, the DNA is TGTGCCAGCAGTGACTGGAATAGCGGGGACCAAGAGACCCAGTACTTC.

The chain joins TRBV6-1 to TRBJ2-7, with D perhaps matching TRBD2 (6 bases). The CDR3 has 12 amino acids. With 3 bases removed from V and 6 bases from J, the gap between germline ends came to 9 bases. Germline CDR1 MNHNS, CDR2 SASEGT. The CDR3 sequence is CASSEGGPEQYF. CDR3 coding DNA: TGTGCCAGCAGTGAGGGGGGACCCGAGCAGTACTTC.

This clone is a singleton in its sample. The chain couples TRBV28 to TRBJ1-5; D remains unclear. This CDR3 has 13 residues. V was cut by 6 bases and J by 4 bases, with 10 bases left in between. Germline CDR1 is MDHEN and CDR2 is SYDVKM. CDR3 in amino acids: CASRPDGNQPQHF. CDR3 DNA: TGTGCCAGCAGGCCCGACGGTAATCAGCCCCAGCATTTT.

The gene calls are TRBV19 and TRBJ2-1; no definite D call. The V end was cut by 3 bases, the J end by 5 bases, with 8 bases between. This CDR3 has 13 amino acids. CDR1 is LNHDA and CDR2 is SQIVND in the germline V gene (reference sequence). Here the CDR3 DNA reads TGTGCCAGTAGTATGACCTTGAACAATGAGCAGTTCTTC. Amino acids: CASSMTLNNEQFF.